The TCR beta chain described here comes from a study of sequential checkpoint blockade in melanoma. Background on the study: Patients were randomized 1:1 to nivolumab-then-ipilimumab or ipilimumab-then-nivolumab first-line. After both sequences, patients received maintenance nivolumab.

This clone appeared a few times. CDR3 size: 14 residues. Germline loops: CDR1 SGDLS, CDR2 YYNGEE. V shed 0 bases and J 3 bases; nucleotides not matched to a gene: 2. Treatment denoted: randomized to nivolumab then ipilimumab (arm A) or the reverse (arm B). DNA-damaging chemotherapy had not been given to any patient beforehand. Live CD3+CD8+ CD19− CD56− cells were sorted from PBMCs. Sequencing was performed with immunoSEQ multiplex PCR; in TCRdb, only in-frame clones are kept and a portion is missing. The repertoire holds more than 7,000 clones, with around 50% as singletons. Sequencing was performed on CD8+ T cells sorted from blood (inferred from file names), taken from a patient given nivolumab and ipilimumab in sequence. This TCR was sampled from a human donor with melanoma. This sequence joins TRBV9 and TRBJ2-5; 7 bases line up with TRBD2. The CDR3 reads CASSVGGGKETQYF. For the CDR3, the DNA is TGTGCCAGCAGCGTAGGGGGGGGGAAAGAGACCCAGTACTTC.